This record concerns one T cell receptor (beta chain) sequence. This clonotype was picked up many times. Its target antigen remains unknown. Within one base of it there is no much larger clone, and no base qualities were kept. Donors were 30 to 45 systemically healthy Caucasian individuals from Russia aged 6 to 90 years. Each donor gave about 9.7 milliliters of peripheral blood, drawn into EDTA-treated Vacutainer tubes. Ficoll-Paque density-gradient centrifugation was used to isolate PBMCs, with at least 6.5 million per sample. Total RNA was extracted from PBMCs with Trizol reagent, with at least 6 micrograms obtained per sample. For every donor, an aliquot of PBMCs went through flow cytometry to measure the percentages of naive CD45RAhigh/CD27high T cells. The cysteine opens and the phenylalanine closes a CDR3 of 16 amino acids. Kept here is only the CDR3 DNA, which spans 48 bases and is read in frame from base 1. The V end gives up 5 bases and the J end 1 base, leaving 9 bases in the junction not matched to a gene. Taken from the germline V gene (reference sequence), the CDR1 and CDR2 loops are MNHEY and SMNVEV.

This record comes from a study of blood T cells in healthy people across ages (dated by TCRdb to between 2014 and 2017). In the study overall: Template switching captured roughly one uniquely barcoded TCR beta cDNA molecule per two T cells in model experiments. To track age-related changes in TCR beta repertoire diversity, the study relied on deep sequencing normalized with unique cDNA molecular identifiers. Two additional independent replicas of 1 million unique cDNA reads from the same blood draw were analyzed for two donors (one aged 18 to 30 and one aged 80 or older). To avoid experimental bias, donors of different ages were randomly spread across the sequencing lanes. Donors were grouped into four age groups: young (average 16 years), middle-aged (roughly 40), aged (62) and long-lived (approximately 78). Points the paper makes about the study in general: Estimates of total diversity from one million sequenced T cells were regarded as lower bounds and underestimates. Because the CMV infection status of the donors was unknown, age-related changes in expanded clonotypes may potentially have been confounded. Conclusive comparison of naive and antigen-experienced compartments was prevented by the profiling of bulk unsorted PBMCs. Compared with the aged group, the long-lived group had more naive CD4+ T cells, fewer expanded clones and increased TCR diversity, suggesting age selection. As age increased, observed TCR beta diversity per million T cells dropped in a roughly linear way, and a significant reduction was already evident by age 40. A strong correlation was found between observed TCR beta diversity and the percentage of naive T cells measured by flow cytometry.

Libraries were prepared through 5' RACE. The instrument was an Illumina HiSeq 2500. A second PCR of roughly 6 to 11 cycles was run with a J-beta primer mix and a sample-barcoded 5' primer. A template-switch 5' adaptor carrying 12 random nucleotides introduced a unique molecular identifier onto each TCR beta cDNA molecule. Each sample yielded at least 3 million CDR3-containing paired-end reads. The Mint cDNA synthesis kit, primed by a TRBC-specific oligonucleotide, was used to synthesize first-strand cDNA from all RNA. Following uracil-DNA glycosylase treatment, all cDNA underwent a first 18-cycle PCR with the universal primers M1SS and BC2_uni_R. The source study handled its data this way. For normalization, 1 million high-quality reads, each with a distinct molecular identifier, were randomly selected from each sample. Instead of being binned into consensus sequences, reads with shared molecular identifiers were discarded. MiTCR, run with a Q25 quality threshold and the strictest error-elimination algorithm, handled CDR3 identification, clonotype clustering and error correction. A nonparametric unseen species model with Euler transformation was used to estimate lower-bound total TCR beta diversity. TCRdb ran its own pipeline on the public reads, namely fastp trimming at Q25 and MiXCR clone calling, and kept in-frame beta chains. Entries are consolidated by CDR3 protein sequence, retaining the most common genes and DNA. The V and J calls come from TCRdb's annotation, not from the publication. In all, the sample holds 1.5 million to 1.8 million distinct CDR3 sequences, and about 45% of those were seen once. The top ten clones comprise less than 5% of the sample.

The V and J segments used are TRBV27 and TRBJ2-7; 9 of the junction bases match TRBD1. Sequencing input: blood. The sequence came from a woman between 18 and 30 years old in good health. Read as DNA, the sequence is TGTGCCAGCAGTACCATAGGGACAGGGAAATCCTACGAGCAGTACTTC. Its translation reads: CASSTIGTGKSYEQYF.